This TCR beta chain derives from a study of cytomegalovirus exposure and HLA in healthy donors. Study-wide results and caveats: Productive rates of about 87% or about 30% were seen for most TCR beta V segments in an earlier analysis. Later on, a genetic analysis was performed. It linked a missense variant in DCLRE1C with V- and J-gene trimming of TCR beta.

Germline loops: CDR1 MNHEY, CDR2 SVGAGI. CDR3 length: 14 amino acids. V lost 6 bases, J lost 6 bases, and 15 bases lay in between. Donors in the study were healthy people who gave bone marrow. A note on this clone: No antigen is known for it.

PCR was performed using 60 Vbeta and 13 Jbeta primers. TCRdb keeps only in-frame clones here, not all; method: immunoSEQ multiplex PCR. The sample contains some 170,000 clones, 80% of which appear only once. The sequenced sample consisted of PBMCs. This chain uses TRBV6-5 with TRBJ2-1; D perhaps matches TRBD2 (6 bases). The clonotype originates from a man between 18 and 35 years old in good health and CMV-seropositive. CDR3 residues: CASSPGLEINEQFF. The CDR3 DNA reads TGTGCCAGCAGCCCGGGACTGGAAATCAATGAGCAGTTCTTC.